These 17 T cell receptor beta chains originate from one sample sequenced in a study of metastatic and nonmetastatic thyroid tumors. TCRdb re-called clones from the PCR reads using MiXCR. The table includes 72,000 or so clones, less than 20% detected once. Patients had received no treatment of any kind before thyroid surgery. Sequencing was performed on blood. The receptors stem from a female donor with papillary thyroid cancer or a benign thyroid nodule (not recorded which). Some clones in this sample may be carry-over from other donors' samples.

The chain has TRBV27 and TRBJ1-5; the D gene is possibly TRBD1 (5 bases). The CDR3 is made up of 14 amino acids. In germline, CDR1 is MNHEY, CDR2 SMNVEV (reference sequence). V lost 4 bases and J lost 9, with 16 bases in between. CDR3 sequence: CASSSGAGVGPQHF. The CDR3 nucleotides are TGTGCCAGCAGTTCAGGCGCGGGGGTTGGGCCCCAGCATTTT.

This sequence joins TRBV18 and TRBJ1-1; no clear D. Per the germline V gene, CDR1 is KGHSH and CDR2 is LQKENI. V lost 3 bases to trimming and J lost 7 bases, with 9 bases between them. The CDR3 is made up of 12 amino acids. This chain's CDR3 is CASSPGRFEAFF. In nucleotides, the CDR3 is TGTGCCAGCTCACCGGGCCGTTTTGAAGCTTTCTTT.

The chain carries TRBV11-2 and TRBJ2-1; D is unclear. CDR3 length equals 13 residues. V shed 2 bases and J shed 7 bases, with 9 bases lying between them. Germline values: CDR1 SGHAT, CDR2 FQNNGV. The CDR3 spells CASSLSIGNEQFF. CDR3 DNA sequence: TGTGCCAGCAGCTTAAGTATTGGGAATGAGCAGTTCTTC.

The table lists this clone with a count of one. The CDR3, as DNA: TGCAGTGCTCACCGACAGGGCTATTGGGGAACTGAAGCTTTCTTT. It translates to CSAHRQGYWGTEAFF. The V gene is TRBV20-1, the J gene TRBJ1-1; TRBD1 matches at 7 bases. CDR3 length: 15 amino acids. V was clipped by 5 bases and J by 5 bases; unmatched bases: 14. Germline loops: CDR1 DFQATT, CDR2 SNEGSKA (reference sequence).

This clone was recorded many times. The gene calls are TRBV30 and TRBJ2-1, with 7 positions matching TRBD2. Germline V gene sequence: CDR1 GTSNPN, CDR2 SVGIG (reference sequence). The CDR3 contains 14 residues. Trimming at V came to 0 bases and at J to 6 bases, leaving 5 bases not matched to a gene. CDR3 coding DNA: TGTGCCTGGAGTGTTGCGGGAGTTGCCAATGAGCAGTTCTTC. Translating gives CAWSVAGVANEQFF.

The rearrangement uses TRBV6-1 and TRBJ2-3, with D possibly matching TRBD2 (5 bases). Trimming cost V 9 bases and J 6 bases, with 22 bases left between them. Germline values: CDR1 MNHNS, CDR2 SASEGT. The CDR3 has 15 residues. The CDR3 region is CASPPGSASGDTQYF. The CDR3 bases are TGTGCCAGTCCCCCGGGGTCAGCCTCCGGGGATACGCAGTATTTT.

This clone has a handful of counts. This chain connects TRBV6-2 or TRBV6-3 to TRBJ1-1; weak D call: TRBD1 (6 bases). Between the trimmed V and J ends, which lost 10 bases and 4 bases, there was a span of 10 bases. Germline V gene sequence: CDR1 MNHEY, CDR2 SVGEGT. The CDR3 totals 11 residues. The CDR3 sequence is CATSQGTEAFF. The CDR3, as DNA: TGTGCCACATCACAGGGCACTGAAGCTTTCTTT.

V is TRBV20-1 and J is TRBJ1-2; 7 positions agree with TRBD1. The V gene's germline CDR1 is DFQATT and CDR2 SNEGSKA (reference sequence). The CDR3 is 16 residues long. The V segment lost 2 bases and the J segment 8 bases; nucleotides outside the gene matches: 17. CDR3: CSARTPRTGPDMGYTF. The CDR3, as DNA: TGCAGTGCTAGAACACCGAGGACAGGACCCGATATGGGCTACACCTTC.

This clone came up many times. V gene TRBV4-2 combines with J gene TRBJ2-3; D tentatively reads TRBD1 or TRBD2 (5 bases each). The V and J ends lost 0 bases and 2 bases respectively, with 9 bases between them. CDR1 and CDR2 (germline): LGHNA, YNFKEQ. CDR3 length: 15 residues. The CDR3 here is CASSQDGTHTDTQYF. The CDR3 region has the DNA TGTGCCAGCAGCCAAGACGGGACGCACACAGATACGCAGTATTTT.

This clone was detected ten times or more. The J gene is TRBJ1-4, the V gene TRBV6-2 or TRBV6-3; TRBD1 matches at 7 bases. The CDR3 is 15 amino acids. Trimming cost V 6 bases and J 10 bases; bases outside gene matches: 14. In germline, CDR1 is MNHEY, CDR2 SVGEGT. Here the CDR3 DNA reads TGTGCCAGCAGCCGCGGGGACAGCCAGACCGGAAAACTGTTTTTT. Its protein product is CASSRGDSQTGKLFF.

The table lists this clone with many counts. The rearrangement uses TRBV7-3 and TRBJ2-1; 14 bases are a match to TRBD2. V trimming: 3 bases; J trimming: 6 bases; junction bases outside the gene matches: 4. The CDR3 loop spans 16 amino acids. Germline values: CDR1 SGHTA, CDR2 FQGTGA. CDR3 sequence (DNA): TGTGCCAGCAGCTTCACAGGGACTAGCGGGAGCAATGAGCAGTTCTTC. Protein sequence: CASSFTGTSGSNEQFF.

This clone was counted a few times. This chain links TRBV27 with TRBJ1-1; the match to TRBD1 covers 9 bases. V was clipped by 5 bases and J by 5 bases; unmatched bases: 9. Germline values: CDR1 MNHEY, CDR2 SMNVEV (reference sequence). CDR3 length: 15 residues. This chain's CDR3 is CASSDPGQGMTEAFF. CDR3 bases: TGTGCCAGCAGTGATCCCGGACAGGGGATGACTGAAGCTTTCTTT.

This clone was picked up many times. The V gene is TRBV12-3 or TRBV12-4, the J gene TRBJ1-2, with TRBD1 as a possible D gene (6 bases). The CDR3 runs 16 residues. V gave up 0 bases and J gave up 3 bases, with 14 bases separating them. CDR3 nucleotide sequence: TGTGCCAGCAGTTTAGCAGGGGGGCGGCAAGACTATGGCTACACCTTC. It translates to CASSLAGGRQDYGYTF.

This chain links TRBV28 with TRBJ2-7; 7 positions agree with TRBD1. Per the germline V gene, CDR1 is MDHEN and CDR2 is SYDVKM. This CDR3 is built from 13 residues. Losses at the gene ends were 4 bases for V and 5 bases for J; bases not matched to a gene: 5. The CDR3 spells CASSSGTAHEQYF. CDR3 nucleotides: TGTGCCAGCAGTTCCGGGACAGCCCACGAGCAGTACTTC.

This clone appeared many times. The chain couples TRBV15 to TRBJ1-4; 11 nucleotides line up with TRBD1. Germline V lookup: CDR1 LNHNV, CDR2 YYDKDF (reference sequence). This CDR3 spans 14 amino acids. V was pared by 3 bases and J by 8 bases, with 2 bases of the junction left unmatched. CDR3 sequence: CATSRDRGREKLFF. CDR3 nucleotides: TGTGCCACCAGCAGGGACAGGGGGCGCGAAAAACTGTTTTTT.

There are many counts of this clone. The chain employs TRBV19 and TRBJ1-5; D unresolved. The CDR3 contains 13 residues. The germline CDR1 and CDR2 sequences are LNHDA and SQIVND (reference sequence). The ends were cut back, 2 bases at V and 4 bases at J, with 6 bases in the middle. In DNA form, the CDR3 reads TGTGCCAGTAGTATACAGATGAATCAGCCCCAGCATTTT. Encoded protein: CASSIQMNQPQHF.

This clone was seen only once. The V call is TRBV9, the J call TRBJ2-1; D gene uncertain. V gave up 0 bases and J gave up 0 bases, with 10 bases separating them. Germline lookup yields CDR1 SGDLS and CDR2 YYNGEE. The CDR3 spans 16 residues. In DNA, the CDR3 is TGTGCCAGCAGCGTAGCTTGGGCGAGCTCCTACAATGAGCAGTTCTTC. It is translated as CASSVAWASSYNEQFF.